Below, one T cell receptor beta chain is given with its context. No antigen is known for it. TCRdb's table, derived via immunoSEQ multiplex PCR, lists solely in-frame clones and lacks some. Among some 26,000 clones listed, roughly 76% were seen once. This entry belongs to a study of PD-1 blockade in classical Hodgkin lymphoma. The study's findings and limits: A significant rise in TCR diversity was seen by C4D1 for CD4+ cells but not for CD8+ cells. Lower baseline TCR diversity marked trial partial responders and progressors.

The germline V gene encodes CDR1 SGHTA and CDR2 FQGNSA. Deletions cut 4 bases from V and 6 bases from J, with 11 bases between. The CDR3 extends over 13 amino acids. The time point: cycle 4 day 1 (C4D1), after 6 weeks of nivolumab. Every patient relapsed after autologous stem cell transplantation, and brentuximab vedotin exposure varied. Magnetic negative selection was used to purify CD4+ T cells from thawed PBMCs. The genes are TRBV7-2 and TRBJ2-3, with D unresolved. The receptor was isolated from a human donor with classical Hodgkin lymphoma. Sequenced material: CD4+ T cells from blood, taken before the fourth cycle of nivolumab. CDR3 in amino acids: CASSSTGGDTQYF. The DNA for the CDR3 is TGTGCCAGCAGCTCCACCGGTGGGGATACGCAGTATTTT.